This T cell receptor (beta chain) was recovered during a study of Ad26.COV2.S vaccination and SARS-CoV-2 variants. This sample's treatment: around 19 received Ad26.COV2.S at low or high dose, single or two shots; a few received placebo; per-sample allocation not given. Specimens were obtained on day 63 following the first vaccine or placebo injection. TCRdb keeps only in-frame clones here, not all; method: immunoSEQ multiplex PCR. The table lists under 550,000 clones, 75% to 95% of them singletons. Study results and limitations: Vaccine recipients had higher spike-specific TCR breadth than placebo recipients. Possible underestimation of total T cell responses by the TCR breadth and depth analyses was noted.

Deletions cut 0 bases from V and 1 base from J, with 5 bases between. This CDR3 is 15 amino acids long. Germline loops: CDR1 SGDLS, CDR2 YYNGEE. On this clone: Its specificity is not known. Distinct nucleotide sequences in the sample also encode this CDR3.

The clonotype was recovered from a person between 18 and 65 years old who received the Ad26.COV2.S COVID-19 vaccine or a placebo. The source material was peripheral blood, sampled in a trial of Ad26.COV2.S vaccine versus placebo. V is TRBV9 and J is TRBJ1-6, with D unclear. CDR3 in DNA: TGTGCCAGCAGCGTAGGCGTATCCTATAATTCACCCCTCCACTTT. This encodes CASSVGVSYNSPLHF.